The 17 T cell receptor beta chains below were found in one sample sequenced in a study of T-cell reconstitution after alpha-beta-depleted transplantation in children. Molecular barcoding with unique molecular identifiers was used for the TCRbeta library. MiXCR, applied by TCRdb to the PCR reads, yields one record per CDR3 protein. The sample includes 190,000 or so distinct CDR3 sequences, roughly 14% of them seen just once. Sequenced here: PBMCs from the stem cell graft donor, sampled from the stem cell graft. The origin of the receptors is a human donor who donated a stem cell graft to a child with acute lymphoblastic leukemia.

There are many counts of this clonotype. In DNA, the CDR3 is TGCAGTGCTAGAGATCTTAATAATTTGGCTAGCCAAGAGACCCAGTACTTC. Amino acid sequence: CSARDLNNLASQETQYF. The chain links TRBV20-1 to TRBJ2-5, with unresolved D. V was pared by 0 bases and J by 1 base, with 18 bases between. The CDR3 covers 17 residues. The germline gives CDR1 DFQATT, CDR2 SNEGSKA (reference sequence).

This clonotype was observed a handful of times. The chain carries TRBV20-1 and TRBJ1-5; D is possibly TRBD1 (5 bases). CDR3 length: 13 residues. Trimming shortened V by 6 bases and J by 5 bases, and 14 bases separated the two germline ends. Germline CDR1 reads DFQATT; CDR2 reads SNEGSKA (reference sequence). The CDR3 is CSARRTLDQPQHF. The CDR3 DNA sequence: TGCAGTGCCCGCCGGACACTAGATCAGCCCCAGCATTTT.

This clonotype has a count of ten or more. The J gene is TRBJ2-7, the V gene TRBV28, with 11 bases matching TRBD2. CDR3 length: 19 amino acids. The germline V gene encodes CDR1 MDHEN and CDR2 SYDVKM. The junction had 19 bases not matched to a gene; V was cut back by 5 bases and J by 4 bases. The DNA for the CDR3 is TGTGCCAGCAGTCCATTTTCCGCATTTTGGGGACTAGCGGAGTACGAGCAGTACTTC. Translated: CASSPFSAFWGLAEYEQYF.

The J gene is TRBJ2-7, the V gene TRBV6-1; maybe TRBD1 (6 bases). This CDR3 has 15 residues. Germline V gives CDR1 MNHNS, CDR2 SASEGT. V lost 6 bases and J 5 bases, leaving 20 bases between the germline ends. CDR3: CASSGTKLRVDEQYF. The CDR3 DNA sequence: TGTGCCAGCAGCGGGACAAAACTGAGGGTCGACGAGCAGTACTTC.

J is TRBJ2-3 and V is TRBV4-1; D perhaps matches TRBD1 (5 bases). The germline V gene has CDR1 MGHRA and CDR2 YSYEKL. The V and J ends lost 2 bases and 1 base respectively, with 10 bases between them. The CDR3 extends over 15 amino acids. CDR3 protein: CASSQTGVGTDTQYF. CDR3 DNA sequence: TGCGCCAGCAGCCAAACAGGAGTCGGCACAGATACGCAGTATTTT.

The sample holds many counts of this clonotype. CDR3 residues: CASSPGRRATEAFF. CDR3 sequence (DNA): TGTGCCAGCAGCCCGGGTCGTCGGGCCACTGAAGCTTTCTTT. The rearrangement uses TRBV6-1 and TRBJ1-1, with D hard to call. Germline V gene data show CDR1 as MNHNS and CDR2 as SASEGT. The CDR3 loop spans 14 amino acids. V lost 6 bases and J lost 4, with 15 bases in between.

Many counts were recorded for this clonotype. The CDR3 DNA is TGTGCCAGCAGTTCCAGGGGGCTTCAGCCCCAGCATTTT. Translated: CASSSRGLQPQHF. This sequence joins TRBV12-3 or TRBV12-4 and TRBJ1-5; TRBD1 agrees at 8 bases. CDR3 length equals 13 residues. J lost 6 bases, V lost 4 bases, and 2 bases had no gene match.

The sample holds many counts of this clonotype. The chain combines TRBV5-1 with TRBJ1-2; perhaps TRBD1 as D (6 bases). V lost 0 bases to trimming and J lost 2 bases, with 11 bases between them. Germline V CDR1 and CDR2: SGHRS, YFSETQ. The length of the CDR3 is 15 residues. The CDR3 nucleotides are TGCGCCAGCAGCTTGGGACAGGAGAGAAACTATGGCTACACCTTC. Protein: CASSLGQERNYGYTF.

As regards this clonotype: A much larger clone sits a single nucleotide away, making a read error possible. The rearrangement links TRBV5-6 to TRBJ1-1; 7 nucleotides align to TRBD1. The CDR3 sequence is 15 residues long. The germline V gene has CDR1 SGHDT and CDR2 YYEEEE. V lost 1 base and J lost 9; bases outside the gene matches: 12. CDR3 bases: TGTGCCAGCAGCTTGTGGTGGGACAGCAGAACTCAAGCTTTCTTT. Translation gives CASSLWWDSRTQAFF.

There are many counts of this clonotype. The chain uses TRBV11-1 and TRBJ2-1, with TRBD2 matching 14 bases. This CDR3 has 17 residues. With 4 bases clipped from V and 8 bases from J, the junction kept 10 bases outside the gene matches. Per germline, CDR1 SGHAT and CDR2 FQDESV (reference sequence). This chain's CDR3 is CASSSGLAGVRRDEQFF. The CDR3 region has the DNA TGTGCCAGCAGCTCGGGACTAGCGGGAGTCAGGCGCGATGAGCAGTTCTTC.

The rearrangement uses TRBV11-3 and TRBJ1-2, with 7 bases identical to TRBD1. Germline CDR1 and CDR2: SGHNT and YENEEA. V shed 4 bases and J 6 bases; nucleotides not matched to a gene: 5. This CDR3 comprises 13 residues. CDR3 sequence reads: CASSSTGLHGYTF. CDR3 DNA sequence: TGTGCCAGCAGCTCGACAGGGCTCCATGGCTACACCTTC.

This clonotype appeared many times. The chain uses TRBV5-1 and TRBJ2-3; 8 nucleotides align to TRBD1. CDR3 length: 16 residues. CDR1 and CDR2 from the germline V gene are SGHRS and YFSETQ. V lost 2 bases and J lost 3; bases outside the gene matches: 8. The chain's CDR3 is CASSFPETGVTDTQYF. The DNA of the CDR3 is TGCGCCAGCAGCTTTCCGGAGACAGGGGTTACAGATACGCAGTATTTT.

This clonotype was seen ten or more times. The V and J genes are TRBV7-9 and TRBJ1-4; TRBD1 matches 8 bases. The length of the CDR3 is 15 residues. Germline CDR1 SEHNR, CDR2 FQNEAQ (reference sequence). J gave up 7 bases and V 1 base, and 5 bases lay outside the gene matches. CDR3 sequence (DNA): TGTGCCAGCAGCTTAGTGGGGACAGGTGGTGAAAAACTGTTTTTT. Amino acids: CASSLVGTGGEKLFF.

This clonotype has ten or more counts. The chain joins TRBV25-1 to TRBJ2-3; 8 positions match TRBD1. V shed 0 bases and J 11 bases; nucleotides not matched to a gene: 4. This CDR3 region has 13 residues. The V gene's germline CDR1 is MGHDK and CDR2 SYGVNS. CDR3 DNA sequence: TGTGCCAGCAGTGAATACGGACAGGGAGTGCAGTATTTT. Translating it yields CASSEYGQGVQYF.

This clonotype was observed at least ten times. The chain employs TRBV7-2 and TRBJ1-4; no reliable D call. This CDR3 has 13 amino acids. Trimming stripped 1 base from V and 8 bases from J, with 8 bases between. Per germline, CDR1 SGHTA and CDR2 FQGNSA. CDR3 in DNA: TGTGCCAGCAGCTTAGGTCCCAGAGAAAAACTGTTTTTT. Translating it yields CASSLGPREKLFF. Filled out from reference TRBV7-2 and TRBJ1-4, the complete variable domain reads GAGVSQSPSNKVTEKGKDVELRCDPISGHTALYWYRQSLGQGLEFLIYFQGNSAPDKSGLPSDRFSAERTGGSVSTLTIQRTQQEDSAVYLCASSLGPREKLFFGSGTQLSVL.

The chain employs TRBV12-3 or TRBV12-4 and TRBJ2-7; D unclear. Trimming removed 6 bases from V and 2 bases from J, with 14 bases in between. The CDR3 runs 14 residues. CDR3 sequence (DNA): TGTGCCAGCAGCCCCTGGTCCACCACCTACGAGCAGTACTTC. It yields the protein CASSPWSTTYEQYF.

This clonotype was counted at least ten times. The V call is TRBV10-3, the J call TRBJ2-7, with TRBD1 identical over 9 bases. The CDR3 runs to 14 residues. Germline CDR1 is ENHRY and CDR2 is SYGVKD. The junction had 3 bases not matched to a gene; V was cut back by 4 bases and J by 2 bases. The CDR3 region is CAISAGQGTYEQYF. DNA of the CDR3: TGTGCCATCAGTGCGGGACAGGGAACCTACGAGCAGTACTTC.